The clone carrying this T cell receptor beta chain was counted a single time. CDR1 LGHDT and CDR2 YNNKEL come from the germline V gene (reference sequence). Trimming pared 4 bases from V and 9 bases from J, leaving 13 bases between. The CDR3 has 13 residues. These data belong to a study of blood T cell repertoires in COVID-19. Authors' methods: How many nucleated cells were present was estimated from reference gene primer amplification. Profiling relied on immunoSEQ multiplex PCR, and the TCRdb table lists in-frame clones only, not all of them. That table gives V, J and clone size, and the DNA gave D and trimming. The sample records fewer than 85,000 clones, about 85% being singletons.

V and J are TRBV3-1 (or the pseudogene TRBV3-2) and TRBJ2-1; D is uncertain. The sample taken for sequencing was peripheral blood. This receptor was taken from a human donor in a cohort sampled during active COVID-19. The CDR3 loop is CASSPGALGEQFF. In DNA form, the CDR3 reads TGTGCCAGCAGCCCCGGAGCTCTTGGTGAGCAGTTCTTC.